These 28 T cell receptor beta chains were sequenced from one sample in a study of T-cell memory formation after mild COVID-19. TCRdb used MiXCR to reprocess the 5' RACE reads, holding one entry per CDR3 protein. The table includes about 290,000 distinct CDR3 sequences, less than 20% detected once. The sample was PBMCs or a T cell subset sorted from them (not recorded which). These receptors were collected from a man aged 18-30 years who had mild COVID-19 (a few samples of this study predate the infection). Cell type and time point are not known.

The V gene is TRBV7-2, the J gene TRBJ2-7, with D possibly called TRBD1 or TRBD2 (6 bases each). This CDR3 has 15 amino acids. Germline lookup yields CDR1 SGHTA and CDR2 FQGNSA. Trimming left V 1 base short and J 5 bases short, with 15 bases between. CDR3: CASSLVARGGDEQYF. CDR3 in DNA: TGTGCCAGCAGCTTAGTTGCCAGGGGAGGAGACGAGCAGTACTTC.

V gene TRBV25-1 combines with J gene TRBJ1-2; perhaps TRBD1 as D (5 bases). There are 14 residues in the CDR3. V was trimmed by 1 base and J by 2 bases, leaving 8 bases between them. CDR1 is MGHDK, CDR2 SYGVNS, per germline. The CDR3 bases are TGTGCCAGCAGTGAATGGGGGGGGAACTATGGCTACACCTTC. Encoded protein: CASSEWGGNYGYTF.

The rearrangement links TRBV6-1 to TRBJ2-3; D is uncertain. The CDR3 loop spans 16 amino acids. Trimming took 6 bases from V and 7 from J, leaving 23 bases between them. Germline V gene data show CDR1 as MNHNS and CDR2 as SASEGT. CDR3 sequence (DNA): TGTGCCAGCAGGGAACTTGTAGAATCCTACCGCTATACGCAGTATTTT. Translating gives CASRELVESYRYTQYF.

CDR3 amino acids: CASSRGPSPEQYF. CDR3 bases: TGTGCCAGCAGCCGTGGGCCCTCACCCGAGCAGTACTTC. The J gene is TRBJ2-7, the V gene TRBV5-5; D ambiguous. CDR3 length equals 13 residues. The V gene's germline CDR1 is SGHKS and CDR2 YYEKEE (reference sequence). Trimming took 4 bases from V and 6 from J, leaving 14 bases between them.

The table lists this clonotype with a few counts. The chain recombines TRBV20-1 with TRBJ2-5, with TRBD2 as a possible D gene (5 bases). V was trimmed by 4 bases and J by 5 bases, leaving 11 bases between them. Germline V gene data show CDR1 as DFQATT and CDR2 as SNEGSKA (reference sequence). This CDR3 spans 12 amino acids. The CDR3 DNA follows: TGCAGTGCTACTAGCATCCACGAGACCCAGTACTTC. Its translation is CSATSIHETQYF.

This clonotype was counted between two and nine times. The rearrangement uses TRBV7-2 and TRBJ1-6; perhaps TRBD1 as D (6 bases). V lost 6 bases and J lost 0, with 12 bases in between. This CDR3 is built from 16 residues. Germline V gives CDR1 SGHTA, CDR2 FQGNSA. The CDR3: CASRLGHSSYNSPLHF. In DNA form, the CDR3 reads TGTGCCAGCAGGCTGGGACACAGCTCCTATAATTCACCCCTCCACTTT.

This clonotype turned up a few times. This chain links TRBV6-1 with TRBJ1-2; D unresolved. CDR3 length equals 15 residues. Germline CDR1 is MNHNS and CDR2 is SASEGT. V lost 6 bases and J 4 bases, leaving 18 bases between the germline ends. The CDR3 region is CASSQASTLGYGYTF. CDR3 nucleotides: TGTGCCAGCAGCCAAGCGAGCACCTTAGGCTATGGCTACACCTTC.

This clonotype was detected a few times. This sequence joins TRBV5-1 and TRBJ1-5; no reliable D call. The CDR3 contains 15 residues. Germline lookup yields CDR1 SGHRS and CDR2 YFSETQ. V lost 4 bases and J 2 bases, leaving 13 bases between the germline ends. The DNA for the CDR3 is TGCGCCAGCAGCCCGGACGGGATTGGCAATCAGCCCCAGCATTTT. Translating gives CASSPDGIGNQPQHF.

This chain uses TRBV6-6 with TRBJ2-5; tentative D call: TRBD2 (7 bases). The CDR3 is 11 amino acids. Germline V CDR1 and CDR2: MNHNY, SVGAGI (reference sequence). The V end was cut by 8 bases, the J end by 13 bases, with 17 bases between. CDR3 nucleotides: TGTGCCAGCGCCGAGGGGGGGGCGCGGTACTTC. Its protein is CASAEGGARYF.

This clonotype appeared many times. The chain employs TRBV20-1 and TRBJ2-7; tentatively, D is TRBD1 (5 bases). Germline V gene sequence: CDR1 DFQATT, CDR2 SNEGSKA (reference sequence). This CDR3 is built from 12 residues. V lost 3 bases and J 2 bases, leaving 8 bases between the germline ends. CDR3 coding DNA: TGCAGTGCTAGGACAGCTGCCTACGAGCAGTACTTC. This translates into CSARTAAYEQYF.

This clonotype has only a few counts. The CDR3 sequence is CASSMRGRNPDTQYF. CDR3 nucleotides: TGCGCCAGCAGCATGAGGGGTAGGAATCCAGATACGCAGTATTTT. V and J are TRBV5-1 and TRBJ2-3; D is perhaps TRBD1 or TRBD2 (5 bases each). The germline CDR1 and CDR2 sequences are SGHRS and YFSETQ. The CDR3 contains 15 residues. V was trimmed by 4 bases and J by 4 bases, leaving 16 bases between them.

The sample holds one count of this clonotype. This clone may be a read error of a much larger clone one base away. This chain uses TRBV6-2 or TRBV6-3 with TRBJ1-2, with 8 positions matching TRBD1. This CDR3 is 15 amino acids long. Germline values: CDR1 MNHEY, CDR2 SVGEGT. V gave up 6 bases and J gave up 4 bases; unmatched junction bases: 10. Written as DNA, the CDR3 is TGTGCCAGCAGGTCCCGGACAGGGAGTGGCTATGGCTACACCTTC. This codes for CASRSRTGSGYGYTF.

The rearrangement links TRBV5-1 to TRBJ2-5; no reliable D call. CDR3 length: 14 residues. The germline V gene has CDR1 SGHRS and CDR2 YFSETQ. Between the trimmed V and J ends, which lost 7 bases and 2 bases, there was a span of 15 bases. DNA of the CDR3: TGCGCCAGCCGTACACGGGCCGCTCAAGAGACCCAGTACTTC. Translating it yields CASRTRAAQETQYF.

This clonotype was counted only a few times. The chain couples TRBV18 to TRBJ1-5; no reliable D call. Trimming left V 2 bases short and J 1 base short, with 3 bases between. CDR3 length equals 13 residues. Germline V gives CDR1 KGHSH, CDR2 LQKENI. The CDR3 loop is CASSPASNQPQHF. The DNA of the CDR3 is TGTGCCAGCTCACCAGCAAGCAATCAGCCCCAGCATTTT.

V usage is TRBV7-9 and J usage is TRBJ2-5; D is perhaps TRBD2 (5 bases). The CDR3 is 14 amino acids. Germline V gene lookup returns CDR1 SEHNR and CDR2 FQNEAQ (reference sequence). V shed 7 bases and J shed 5 bases, with 17 bases lying between them. The CDR3 DNA sequence: TGTGCCAGCACCTCAACCGCCAGAGGGGAGACCCAGTACTTC. Translation: CASTSTARGETQYF. Full variable domain (missing parts from reference TRBV7-9 and TRBJ2-5): DTGVSQNPRHKITKRGQNVTFRCDPISEHNRLYWYRQTLGQGPEFLTYFQNEAQLEKSRLLSDRFSAERPKGSFSTLEIQRTEQGDSAMYLCASTSTARGETQYFGPGTRLLVL.

The chain combines TRBV30 with TRBJ2-1; possibly TRBD1 for D (7 bases). The CDR3 loop spans 12 amino acids. The V end was cut by 2 bases, the J end by 14 bases, with 16 bases between. Germline loops: CDR1 GTSNPN, CDR2 SVGIG (reference sequence). CDR3 region: CAWSPPGGFKFF. CDR3 nucleotides: TGTGCCTGGAGTCCCCCAGGGGGGTTTAAGTTCTTC.

This sequence joins TRBV20-1 and TRBJ2-2; D is unclear. Germline V gives CDR1 DFQATT, CDR2 SNEGSKA (reference sequence). V was cut by 8 bases and J by 0 bases, with 10 bases left in between. CDR3 length equals 13 residues. CDR3 loop: CSMWNPNTGELFF. The CDR3 coding sequence is TGCAGTATGTGGAACCCGAACACCGGGGAGCTGTTTTTT.

V is TRBV6-6 and J is TRBJ2-1; a possible D gene is TRBD1 (6 bases). V was clipped by 8 bases and J by 0 bases, with 14 bases between them. CDR1 is MNHNY, CDR2 SVGAGI, per germline (reference sequence). The CDR3 contains 15 residues. The CDR3 loop reads CASGDRLSSYNEQFF. The CDR3 region has the DNA TGTGCCAGCGGTGACAGGCTTAGCTCCTACAATGAGCAGTTCTTC.

This clonotype was counted a few times. Compared with germline, one end of the junction differs, possibly owing to a read error. The chain couples TRBV4-3 to TRBJ2-5, with D possibly being TRBD2 (6 bases). The CDR3 loop spans 15 amino acids. The germline CDR1 and CDR2 sequences are LGHNA and YSLEER. This chain's CDR3 is CASSQGIAEAETQYF. CDR3 bases: TGCGCCAGCAGTCAAGGGATAGCGGAAGCTGAGACCCAGTACTTC.

This clonotype came up a few times. The chain links TRBV20-1 to TRBJ2-5; TRBD2 is a possible D gene (5 bases). The CDR3 loop spans 14 amino acids. Trimming pared 3 bases from V and 3 bases from J, leaving 14 bases between. Per germline, CDR1 DFQATT and CDR2 SNEGSKA (reference sequence). CDR3 in DNA: TGCAGTGCTAGGGGTGGCGGAGCGGAAGAGACCCAGTACTTC. It encodes CSARGGGAEETQYF.

CDR3: CSARGARSGQPQHF. CDR3 nucleotide sequence: TGCAGTGCTAGAGGTGCGAGGTCCGGGCAGCCCCAGCATTTT. This chain connects TRBV20-1 to TRBJ1-5; unclear D gene. This CDR3 comprises 14 residues. V was clipped by 1 base and J by 7 bases, with 14 bases between them. Germline assignment: CDR1 DFQATT and CDR2 SNEGSKA (reference sequence).

The chain uses TRBV5-1 and TRBJ2-1; maybe TRBD1 (6 bases). Per germline, CDR1 SGHRS and CDR2 YFSETQ. This CDR3 spans 15 amino acids. Trimming removed 4 bases from V and 6 bases from J, with 17 bases in between. CDR3 nucleotides: TGCGCCAGCAGCCAAACAGGGTTTTTAGGCAATGAGCAGTTCTTC. Its protein product is CASSQTGFLGNEQFF.

This clonotype was observed many times. The V and J genes are TRBV20-1 and TRBJ2-1; weak D call: TRBD2 (6 bases). The CDR3 length is 15 residues. Germline V gene sequence: CDR1 DFQATT, CDR2 SNEGSKA (reference sequence). The V end was cut by 6 bases, the J end by 0 bases, with 15 bases between. In nucleotides, the CDR3 is TGCAGTGCGCTGGGACTTTCCAGCTCCTACAATGAGCAGTTCTTC. Protein: CSALGLSSSYNEQFF.

The chain is built from TRBV5-1 and TRBJ1-1, with no clear D. Germline V CDR1 and CDR2: SGHRS, YFSETQ. Trimming removed 1 base from V and 1 base from J, with 8 bases in between. CDR3 length: 14 residues. In nucleotides, the CDR3 is TGCGCCAGCAGCTTGTCCTCCGGGAACACTGAAGCTTTCTTT. This sequence encodes CASSLSSGNTEAFF.

The chain uses TRBV6-5 and TRBJ1-1, with D maybe TRBD1 (5 bases). Germline V gives CDR1 MNHEY, CDR2 SVGAGI. V was trimmed by 2 bases and J by 3 bases, leaving 16 bases between them. This CDR3 region has 16 residues. DNA for the CDR3: TGTGCCAGCAGTTACACGTACGGGGACCGTTACACTGAAGCTTTCTTT. Protein product: CASSYTYGDRYTEAFF.

CDR3 region: CASSWDGSYEQYF. CDR3 coding DNA: TGTGCCAGCAGCTGGGACGGATCCTACGAGCAGTACTTC. The gene calls are TRBV7-2 and TRBJ2-7; D possibly uses TRBD1 or TRBD2 (5 bases each). This CDR3 has 13 amino acids. Germline V gene lookup returns CDR1 SGHTA and CDR2 FQGNSA. V lost 4 bases and J 1 base, leaving 8 bases between the germline ends.

The sample holds a few counts of this clonotype. The chain couples TRBV3-2 to TRBJ2-3; TRBD1, the D gene given by the table, was not confirmed from the DNA. TRBV3-2 is noted as a pseudogene. The CDR3 sequence is 16 residues long. CDR3 in DNA: TGTGCCAGCAGCCGGCGGGACAGGCTTTGCACAGATACGCAGTATTTT. It codes for CASSRRDRLCTDTQYF.

This clonotype has a count of ten or more. The gene calls are TRBV4-3 and TRBJ1-1; the D gene is possibly TRBD1 (5 bases). V was shortened by 0 bases and J by 1 base, with 21 bases between the two germline ends. Looked up from germline, CDR1 is LGHNA and CDR2 is YSLEER. This CDR3 region has 19 residues. Written as DNA, the CDR3 is TGCGCCAGCAGCCAAGATCTCGGGGGGGACTCCGTCCCGAACACTGAAGCTTTCTTT. Translating gives CASSQDLGGDSVPNTEAFF.